This T cell receptor (beta chain) was captured in a study of control samples from healthy donors and cancer patients. Here immunoSEQ multiplex PCR was the method, and the copy in TCRdb shows in-frame clones only, minus some. The repertoire holds about 110,000 clones, around four fifths seen once, with approximately 13% in the top ten. The V and J ends lost 6 bases and 1 base respectively, with 6 bases between them. Germline V gene data show CDR1 as SGHTA and CDR2 as FQGNSA. This CDR3 is 12 amino acids long. The receptor was derived from a woman in her 50s in good health. The sequencing sample was made of blood. This rearrangement joins TRBV7-2 to TRBJ1-2; no firm D call. The CDR3 is CASSFSNYGYTF. The CDR3 DNA sequence: TGTGCCAGCAGTTTTAGTAACTATGGCTACACCTTC.